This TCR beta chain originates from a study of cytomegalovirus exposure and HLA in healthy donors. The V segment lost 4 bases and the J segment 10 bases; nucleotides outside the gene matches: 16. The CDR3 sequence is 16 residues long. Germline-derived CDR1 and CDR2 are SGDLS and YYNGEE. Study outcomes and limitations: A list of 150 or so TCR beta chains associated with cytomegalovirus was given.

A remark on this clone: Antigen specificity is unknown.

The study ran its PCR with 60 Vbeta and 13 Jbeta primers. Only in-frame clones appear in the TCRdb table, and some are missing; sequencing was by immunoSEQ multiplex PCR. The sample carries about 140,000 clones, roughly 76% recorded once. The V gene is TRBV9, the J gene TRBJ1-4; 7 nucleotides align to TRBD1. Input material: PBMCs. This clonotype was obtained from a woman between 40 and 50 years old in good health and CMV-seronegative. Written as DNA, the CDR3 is TGTGCCAGCAGCCCAGCGGCGAGGACAGGCCATGTAAAACTGTTTTTT. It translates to CASSPAARTGHVKLFF.